Below, one T cell receptor beta chain is given with its context. Extracted RNA was reverse transcribed, and the resulting cDNA served as sequencing template. TCRdb keeps only in-frame clones here, not all; method: immunoSEQ multiplex PCR. The table includes approximately 100,000 clones, 50% to 60% detected once. These data belong to a study of CD8+ T cells in alopecia areata. Per the germline V gene, CDR1 is SEHNR and CDR2 is FQNEAQ (reference sequence). The CDR3 has 15 amino acids. Trimming removed 4 bases from V and 0 bases from J, with 12 bases in between. The sample's treatment: oral pan-JAK inhibitor, 5-10 mg twice daily.

The receptor was isolated from a human donor with alopecia areata. This chain connects TRBV7-9 to TRBJ1-2; D might be TRBD1 (5 bases). The sample consisted of CD8+ T cells sorted from blood, taken between weeks 55 and 65, from a patient treated with tofacitinib. This chain's CDR3 is CASSYDRGPNYGYTF. CDR3 coding DNA: TGTGCCAGCAGCTATGACAGAGGACCTAACTATGGCTACACCTTC. The full variable domain, rest sourced from reference TRBV7-9 and TRBJ1-2, is DTGVSQNPRHKITKRGQNVTFRCDPISEHNRLYWYRQTLGQGPEFLTYFQNEAQLEKSRLLSDRFSAERPKGSFSTLEIQRTEQGDSAMYLCASSYDRGPNYGYTFGSGTRLTVV.